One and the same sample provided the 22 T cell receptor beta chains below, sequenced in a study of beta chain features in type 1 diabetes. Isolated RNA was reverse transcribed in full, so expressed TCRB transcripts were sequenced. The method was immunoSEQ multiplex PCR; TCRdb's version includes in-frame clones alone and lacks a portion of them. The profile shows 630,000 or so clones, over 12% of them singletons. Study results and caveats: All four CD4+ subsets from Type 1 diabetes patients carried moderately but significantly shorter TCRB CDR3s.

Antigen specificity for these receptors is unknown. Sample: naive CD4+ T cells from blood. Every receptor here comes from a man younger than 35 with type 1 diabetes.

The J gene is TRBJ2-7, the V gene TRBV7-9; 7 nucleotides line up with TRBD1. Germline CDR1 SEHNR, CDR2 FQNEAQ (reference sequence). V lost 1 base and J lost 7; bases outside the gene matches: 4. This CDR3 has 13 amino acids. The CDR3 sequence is CASSLEGAREQYF. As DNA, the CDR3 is TGTGCCAGCAGCTTAGAGGGGGCGCGAGAGCAGTACTTC.

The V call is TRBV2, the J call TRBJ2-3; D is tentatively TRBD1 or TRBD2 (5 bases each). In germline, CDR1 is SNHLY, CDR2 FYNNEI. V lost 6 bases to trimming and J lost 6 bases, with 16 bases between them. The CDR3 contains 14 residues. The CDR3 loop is CASRGPQVVDTQYF. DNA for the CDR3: TGTGCCAGCAGGGGACCCCAAGTGGTGGATACGCAGTATTTT. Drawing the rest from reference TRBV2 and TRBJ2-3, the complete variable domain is EPEVTQTPSHQVTQMGQEVILRCVPISNHLYFYWYRQILGQKVEFLVSFYNNEISEKSEIFDDQFSVERPDGSNFTLKIRSTKLEDSAMYFCASRGPQVVDTQYFGPGTRLTVL.

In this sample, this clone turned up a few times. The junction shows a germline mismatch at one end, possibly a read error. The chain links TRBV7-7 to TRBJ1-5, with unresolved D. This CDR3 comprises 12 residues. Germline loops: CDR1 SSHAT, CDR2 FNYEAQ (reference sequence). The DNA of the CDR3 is TGTGCTAGCAGCCCCGTCGATCAGCCCCAGCATTTT. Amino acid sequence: CASSPVDQPQHF.

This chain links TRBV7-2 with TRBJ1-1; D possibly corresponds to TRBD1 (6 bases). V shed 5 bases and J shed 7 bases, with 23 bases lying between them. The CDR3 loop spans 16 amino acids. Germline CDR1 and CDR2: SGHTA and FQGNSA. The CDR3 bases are TGTGCCAGCAGCCCCACCGGGGGGCGACTTAAGTTTGAAGCTTTCTTT. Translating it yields CASSPTGGRLKFEAFF.

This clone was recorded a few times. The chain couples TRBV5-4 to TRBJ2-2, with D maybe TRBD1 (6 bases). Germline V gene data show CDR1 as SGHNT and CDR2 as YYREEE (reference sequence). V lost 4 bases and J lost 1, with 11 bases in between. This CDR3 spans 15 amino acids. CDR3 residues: CASSPPDRNTGELFF. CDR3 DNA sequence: TGTGCCAGCAGCCCTCCGGACAGGAACACCGGGGAGCTGTTTTTT. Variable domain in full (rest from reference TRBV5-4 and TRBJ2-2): ETGVTQSPTHLIKTRGQQVTLRCSSQSGHNTVSWYQQALGQGPQFIFQYYREEENGRGNFPPRFSGLQFPNYSSELNVNALELDDSALYLCASSPPDRNTGELFFGEGSRLTVL.

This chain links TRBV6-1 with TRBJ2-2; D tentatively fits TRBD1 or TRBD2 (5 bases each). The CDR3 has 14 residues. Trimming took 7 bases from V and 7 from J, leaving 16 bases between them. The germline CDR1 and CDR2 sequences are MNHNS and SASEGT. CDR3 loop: CASTRSGTDGELFF. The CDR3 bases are TGTGCCAGCACGAGGTCGGGGACGGACGGGGAGCTGTTTTTT.

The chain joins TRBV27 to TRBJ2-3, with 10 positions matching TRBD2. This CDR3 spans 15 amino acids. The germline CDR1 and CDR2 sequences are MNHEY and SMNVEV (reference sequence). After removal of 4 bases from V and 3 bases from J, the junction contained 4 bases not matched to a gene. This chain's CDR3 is CASSSLAGVTDTQYF. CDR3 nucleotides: TGTGCCAGCAGTTCCCTAGCGGGAGTAACAGATACGCAGTATTTT.

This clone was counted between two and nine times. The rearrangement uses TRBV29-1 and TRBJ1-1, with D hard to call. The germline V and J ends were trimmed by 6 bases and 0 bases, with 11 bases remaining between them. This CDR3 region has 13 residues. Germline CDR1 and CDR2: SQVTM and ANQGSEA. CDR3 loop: CSVHEQVNTEAFF. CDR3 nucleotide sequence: TGCAGCGTCCACGAACAAGTGAACACTGAAGCTTTCTTT.

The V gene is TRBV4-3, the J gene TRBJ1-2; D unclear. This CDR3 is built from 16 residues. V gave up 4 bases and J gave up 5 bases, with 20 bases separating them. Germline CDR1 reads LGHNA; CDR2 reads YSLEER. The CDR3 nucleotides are TGCGCCAGCAGCCGGACGCCGCTTCAGAGTTTATATGGCTACACCTTC. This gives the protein CASSRTPLQSLYGYTF.

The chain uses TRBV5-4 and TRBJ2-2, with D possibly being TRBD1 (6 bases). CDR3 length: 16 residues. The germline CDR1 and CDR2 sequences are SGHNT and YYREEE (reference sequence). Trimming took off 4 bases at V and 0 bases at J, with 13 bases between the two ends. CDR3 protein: CASSAGQFANTGELFF. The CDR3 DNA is TGTGCCAGCAGCGCTGGACAGTTCGCGAACACCGGGGAGCTGTTTTTT.

In DNA, the CDR3 is TGTGCCATCACAGGGGGGGAGAGCTCCTACGAGCAGTACTTC. Amino acids: CAITGGESSYEQYF. V usage is TRBV10-3 and J usage is TRBJ2-7, with D possibly called TRBD1 or TRBD2 (7 bases each). V dropped 7 bases and J dropped 0 bases, with 13 bases sitting between them. This CDR3 comprises 14 residues. Per germline, CDR1 ENHRY and CDR2 SYGVKD.

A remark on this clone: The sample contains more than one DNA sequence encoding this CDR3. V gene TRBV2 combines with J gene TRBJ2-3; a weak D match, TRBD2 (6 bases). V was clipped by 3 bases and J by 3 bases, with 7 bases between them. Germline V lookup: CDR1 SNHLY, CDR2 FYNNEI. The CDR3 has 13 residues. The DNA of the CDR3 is TGTGCCAGCAGTGAGGAGGGTACAGATACGCAGTATTTT. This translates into CASSEEGTDTQYF.

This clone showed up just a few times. CDR3 region: CASSDGQGEREQYF. The DNA of the CDR3 is TGCGCCAGCAGCGACGGACAGGGGGAGCGCGAGCAGTACTTC. The V and J genes are TRBV5-1 and TRBJ2-7; the match to TRBD1 covers 10 bases. There are 14 residues in the CDR3. The V segment lost 4 bases and the J segment 6 bases; nucleotides outside the gene matches: 7. Germline lookup yields CDR1 SGHRS and CDR2 YFSETQ.

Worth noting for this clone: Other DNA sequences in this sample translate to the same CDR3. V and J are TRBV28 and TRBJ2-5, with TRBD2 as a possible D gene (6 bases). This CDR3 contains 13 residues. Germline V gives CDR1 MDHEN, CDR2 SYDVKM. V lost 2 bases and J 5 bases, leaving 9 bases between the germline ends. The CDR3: CASSLGGRETQYF. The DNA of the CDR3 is TGTGCCAGCAGTTTAGGAGGGAGGGAGACCCAGTACTTC. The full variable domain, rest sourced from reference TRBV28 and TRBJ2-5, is DVKVTQSSRYLVKRTGEKVFLECVQDMDHENMFWYRQDPGLGLRLIYFSYDVKMKEKGDIPEGYSVSREKKERFSLILESASTNQTSMYLCASSLGGRETQYFGPGTRLLVL.

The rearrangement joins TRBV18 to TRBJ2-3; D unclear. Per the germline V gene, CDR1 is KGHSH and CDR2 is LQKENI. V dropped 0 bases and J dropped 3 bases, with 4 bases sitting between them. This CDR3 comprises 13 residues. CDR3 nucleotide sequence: TGTGCCAGCTCACCACCCATGACAGATACGCAGTATTTT. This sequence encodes CASSPPMTDTQYF.

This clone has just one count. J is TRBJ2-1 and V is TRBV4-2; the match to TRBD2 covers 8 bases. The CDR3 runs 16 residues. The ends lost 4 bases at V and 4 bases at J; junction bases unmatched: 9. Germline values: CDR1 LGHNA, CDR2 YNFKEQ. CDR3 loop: CASSLLAGREYNEQFF. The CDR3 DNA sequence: TGTGCCAGCAGCCTCTTAGCGGGGAGAGAATACAATGAGCAGTTCTTC.

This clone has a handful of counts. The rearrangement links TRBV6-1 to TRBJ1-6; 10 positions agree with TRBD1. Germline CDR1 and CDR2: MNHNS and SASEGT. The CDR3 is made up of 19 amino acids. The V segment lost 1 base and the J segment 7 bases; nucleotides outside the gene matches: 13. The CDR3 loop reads CASSEGAATGGRTNSPLHF. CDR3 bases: TGTGCCAGCAGTGAAGGGGCAGCGACAGGGGGCCGGACGAATTCACCCCTCCACTTT.

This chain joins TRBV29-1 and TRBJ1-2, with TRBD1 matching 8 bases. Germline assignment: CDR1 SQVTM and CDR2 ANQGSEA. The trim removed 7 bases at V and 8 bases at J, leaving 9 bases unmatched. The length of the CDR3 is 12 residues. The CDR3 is CSGGQGAQGYTF. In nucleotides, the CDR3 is TGCAGCGGGGGGCAGGGGGCGCAGGGCTACACCTTC.

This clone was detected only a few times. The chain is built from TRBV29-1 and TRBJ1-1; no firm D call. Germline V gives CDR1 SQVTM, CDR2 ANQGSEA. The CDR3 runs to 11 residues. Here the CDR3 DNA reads TGCAGTGCTTCGGGGAGGACTGAAGCTTTCTTT. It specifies CSASGRTEAFF. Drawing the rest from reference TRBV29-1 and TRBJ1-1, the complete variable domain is SAVISQKPSRDICQRGTSLTIQCQVDSQVTMMFWYRQQPGQSLTLIATANQGSEATYESGFVIDKFPISRPNLTFSTLTVSNMSPEDSSIYLCSASGRTEAFFGQGTRLTVV.

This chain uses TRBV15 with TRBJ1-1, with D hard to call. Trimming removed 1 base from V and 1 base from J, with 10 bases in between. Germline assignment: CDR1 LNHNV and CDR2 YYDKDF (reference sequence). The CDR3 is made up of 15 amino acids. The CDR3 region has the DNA TGTGCCACCAGCAGAGGCGGTACAGCGAACACTGAAGCTTTCTTT. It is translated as CATSRGGTANTEAFF.

The CDR3 bases are TGTGCCAGCAGCTTTAGCGGGGGAGGAGAGACCCAGTACTTC. Its protein product is CASSFSGGGETQYF. V gene TRBV9 combines with J gene TRBJ2-5; TRBD2 aligns across 9 bases. The V segment lost 4 bases and the J segment 4 bases; nucleotides outside the gene matches: 5. The germline gives CDR1 SGDLS, CDR2 YYNGEE. This CDR3 is 14 amino acids long.

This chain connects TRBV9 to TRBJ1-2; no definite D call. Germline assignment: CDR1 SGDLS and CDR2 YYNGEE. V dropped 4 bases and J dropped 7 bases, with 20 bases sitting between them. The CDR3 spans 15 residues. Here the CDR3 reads CASSPSVDLRSGYTF. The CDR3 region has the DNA TGTGCCAGCAGCCCCTCGGTAGACCTCCGTAGTGGCTACACCTTC.